The 5 T cell receptor beta chains presented below share a single source sample, sequenced in a study of blood T cell repertoires in COVID-19. The data were produced by immunoSEQ multiplex PCR, yet TCRdb's version contains in-frame clones alone and is incomplete. The table includes about 250,000 clones, about 80% detected once. The sequencing input was PBMCs or T cells enriched from blood (not recorded which). All receptors come from a man aged 45 to 65 who had recovered from COVID-19.

This chain uses TRBV14 with TRBJ2-1; D is ambiguous. With 3 bases removed from V and 0 bases from J, the gap between germline ends came to 6 bases. The CDR3 spans 14 residues. The germline gives CDR1 SGHDN, CDR2 FVKESK. The CDR3 loop reads CASSHLSSYNEQFF. Written as DNA, the CDR3 is TGTGCCAGCAGCCACCTGAGCTCCTACAATGAGCAGTTCTTC.

The chain employs TRBV6-5 and TRBJ1-6; 9 bases agree with TRBD1. There are 15 residues in the CDR3. The germline CDR1 and CDR2 sequences are MNHEY and SVGAGI. V shed 6 bases and J 6 bases; nucleotides not matched to a gene: 6. CDR3: CASSGEDRGNSPLHF. DNA for the CDR3: TGTGCCAGCAGCGGAGAGGACAGGGGTAATTCACCCCTCCACTTT.

This sequence joins TRBV10-3 and TRBJ2-7; D is unresolved. Germline V gene sequence: CDR1 ENHRY, CDR2 SYGVKD. The germline V and J ends were trimmed by 0 bases and 4 bases, with 7 bases remaining between them. The CDR3 covers 13 residues. DNA of the CDR3: TGTGCCATCAGTGAGTCTCTGCGGTACGAGCAGTACTTC. Translated: CAISESLRYEQYF.

The chain couples TRBV3-1 (or the pseudogene TRBV3-2) to TRBJ2-1, with D possibly TRBD2 on 6 matching bases. The CDR3 sequence is 16 residues long. V gave up 5 bases and J gave up 4 bases, with 18 bases separating them. Looked up from germline, CDR1 is LGHDT and CDR2 is YNNKEL (reference sequence). For the CDR3, the DNA is TGTGCCAGCAGCACCCGATTAGCGGAGAATTACAATGAGCAGTTCTTC. Its protein is CASSTRLAENYNEQFF.

This chain uses TRBV5-6 with TRBJ2-1; no clear D. V lost 0 bases and J lost 3, with 7 bases in between. Germline CDR1 reads SGHDT; CDR2 reads YYEEEE. CDR3 length: 14 amino acids. The DNA for the CDR3 is TGTGCCAGCAGCTTGGGGCAGTACTACAATGAGCAGTTCTTC. Amino acids: CASSLGQYYNEQFF.